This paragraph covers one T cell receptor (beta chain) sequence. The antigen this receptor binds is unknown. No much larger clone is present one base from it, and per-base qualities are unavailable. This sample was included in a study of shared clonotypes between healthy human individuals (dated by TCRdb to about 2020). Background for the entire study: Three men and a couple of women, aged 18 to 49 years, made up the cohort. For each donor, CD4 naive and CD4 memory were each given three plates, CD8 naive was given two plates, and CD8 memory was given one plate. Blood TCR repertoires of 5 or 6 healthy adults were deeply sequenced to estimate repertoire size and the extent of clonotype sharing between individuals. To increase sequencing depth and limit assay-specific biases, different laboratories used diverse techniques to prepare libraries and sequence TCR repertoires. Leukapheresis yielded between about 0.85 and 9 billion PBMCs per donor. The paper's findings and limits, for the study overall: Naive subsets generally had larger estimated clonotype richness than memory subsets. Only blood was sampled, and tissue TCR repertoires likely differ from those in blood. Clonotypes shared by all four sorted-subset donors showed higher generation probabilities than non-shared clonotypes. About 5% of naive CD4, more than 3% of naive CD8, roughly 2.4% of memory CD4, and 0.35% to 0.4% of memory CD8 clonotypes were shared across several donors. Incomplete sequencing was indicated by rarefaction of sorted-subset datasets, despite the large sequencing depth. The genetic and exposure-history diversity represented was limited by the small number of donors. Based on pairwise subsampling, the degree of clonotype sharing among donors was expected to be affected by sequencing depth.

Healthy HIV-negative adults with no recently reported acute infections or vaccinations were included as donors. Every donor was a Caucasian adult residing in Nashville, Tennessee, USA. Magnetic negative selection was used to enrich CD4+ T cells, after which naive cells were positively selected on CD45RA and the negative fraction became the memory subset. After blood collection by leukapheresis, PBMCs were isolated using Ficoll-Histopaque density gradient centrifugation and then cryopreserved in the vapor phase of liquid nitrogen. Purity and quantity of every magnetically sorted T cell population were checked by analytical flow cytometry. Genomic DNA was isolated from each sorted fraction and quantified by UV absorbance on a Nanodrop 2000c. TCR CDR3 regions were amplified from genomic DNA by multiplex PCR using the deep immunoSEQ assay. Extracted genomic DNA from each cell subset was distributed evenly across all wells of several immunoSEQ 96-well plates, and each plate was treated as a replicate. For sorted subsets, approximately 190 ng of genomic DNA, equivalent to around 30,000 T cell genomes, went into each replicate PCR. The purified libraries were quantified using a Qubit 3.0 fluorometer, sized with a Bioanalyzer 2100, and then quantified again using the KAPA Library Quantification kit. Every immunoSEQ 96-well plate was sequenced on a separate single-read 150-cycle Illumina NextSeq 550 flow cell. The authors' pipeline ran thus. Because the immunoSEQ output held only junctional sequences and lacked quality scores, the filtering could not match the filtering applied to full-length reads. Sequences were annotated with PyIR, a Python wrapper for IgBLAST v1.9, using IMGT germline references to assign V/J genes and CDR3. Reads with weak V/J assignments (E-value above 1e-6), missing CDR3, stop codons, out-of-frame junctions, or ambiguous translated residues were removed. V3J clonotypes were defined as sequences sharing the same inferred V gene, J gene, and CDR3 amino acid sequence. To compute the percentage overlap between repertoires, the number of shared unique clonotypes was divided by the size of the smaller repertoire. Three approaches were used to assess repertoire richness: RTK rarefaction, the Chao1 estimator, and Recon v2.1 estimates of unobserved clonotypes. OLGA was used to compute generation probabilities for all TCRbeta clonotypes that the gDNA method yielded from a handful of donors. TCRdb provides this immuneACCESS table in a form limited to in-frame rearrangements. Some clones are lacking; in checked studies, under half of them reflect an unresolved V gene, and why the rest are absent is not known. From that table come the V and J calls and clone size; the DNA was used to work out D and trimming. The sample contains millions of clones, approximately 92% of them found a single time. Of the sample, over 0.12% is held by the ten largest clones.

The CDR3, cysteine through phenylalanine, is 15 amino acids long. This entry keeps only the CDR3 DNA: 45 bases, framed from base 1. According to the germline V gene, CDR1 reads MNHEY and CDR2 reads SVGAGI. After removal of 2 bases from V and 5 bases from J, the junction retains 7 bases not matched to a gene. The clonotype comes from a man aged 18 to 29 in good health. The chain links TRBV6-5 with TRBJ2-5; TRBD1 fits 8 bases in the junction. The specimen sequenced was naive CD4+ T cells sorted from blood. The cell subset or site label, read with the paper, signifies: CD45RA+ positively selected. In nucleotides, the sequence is TGTGCCAGCAGTTACAAGTCAGGGGGCAGGGAGACCCAGTACTTC. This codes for CASSYKSGGRETQYF.